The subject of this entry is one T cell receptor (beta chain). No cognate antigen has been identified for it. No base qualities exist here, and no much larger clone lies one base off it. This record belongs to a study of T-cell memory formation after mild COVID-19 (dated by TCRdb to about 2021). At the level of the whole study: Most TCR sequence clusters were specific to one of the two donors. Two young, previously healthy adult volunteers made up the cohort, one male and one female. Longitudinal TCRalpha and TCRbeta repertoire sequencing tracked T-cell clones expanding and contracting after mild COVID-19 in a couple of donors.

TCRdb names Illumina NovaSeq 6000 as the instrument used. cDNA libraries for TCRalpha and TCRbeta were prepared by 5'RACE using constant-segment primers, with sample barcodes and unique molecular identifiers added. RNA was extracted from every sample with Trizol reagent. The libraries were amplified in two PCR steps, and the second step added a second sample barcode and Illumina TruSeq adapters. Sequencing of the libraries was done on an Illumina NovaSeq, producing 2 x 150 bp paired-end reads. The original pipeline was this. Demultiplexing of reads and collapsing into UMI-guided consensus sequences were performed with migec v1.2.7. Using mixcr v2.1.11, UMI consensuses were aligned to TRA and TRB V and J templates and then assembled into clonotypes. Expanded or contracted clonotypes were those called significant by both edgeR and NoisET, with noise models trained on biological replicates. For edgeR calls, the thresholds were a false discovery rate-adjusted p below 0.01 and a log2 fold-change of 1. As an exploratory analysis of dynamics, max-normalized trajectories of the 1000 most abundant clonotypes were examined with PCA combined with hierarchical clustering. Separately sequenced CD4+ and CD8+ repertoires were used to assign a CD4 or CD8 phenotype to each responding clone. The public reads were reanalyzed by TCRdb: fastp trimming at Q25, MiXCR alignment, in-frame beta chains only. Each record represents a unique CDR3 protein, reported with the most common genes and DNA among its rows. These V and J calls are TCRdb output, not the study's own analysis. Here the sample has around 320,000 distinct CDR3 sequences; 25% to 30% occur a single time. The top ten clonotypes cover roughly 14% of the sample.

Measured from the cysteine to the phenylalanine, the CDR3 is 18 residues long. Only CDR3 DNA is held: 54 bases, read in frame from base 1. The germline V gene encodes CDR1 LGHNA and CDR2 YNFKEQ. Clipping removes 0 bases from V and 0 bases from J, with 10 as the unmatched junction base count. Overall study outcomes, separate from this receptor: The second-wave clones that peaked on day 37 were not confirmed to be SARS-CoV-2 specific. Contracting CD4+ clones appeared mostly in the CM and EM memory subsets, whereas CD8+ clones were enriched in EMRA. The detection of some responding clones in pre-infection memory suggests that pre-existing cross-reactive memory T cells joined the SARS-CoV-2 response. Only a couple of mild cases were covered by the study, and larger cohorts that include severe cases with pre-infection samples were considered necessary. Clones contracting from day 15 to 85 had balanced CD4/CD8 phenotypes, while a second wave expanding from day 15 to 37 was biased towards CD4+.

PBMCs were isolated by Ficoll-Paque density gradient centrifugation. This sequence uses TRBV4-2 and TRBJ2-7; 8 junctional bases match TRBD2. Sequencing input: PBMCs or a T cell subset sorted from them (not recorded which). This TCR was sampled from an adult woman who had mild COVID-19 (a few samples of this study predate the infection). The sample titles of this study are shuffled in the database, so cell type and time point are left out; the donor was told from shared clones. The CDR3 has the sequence CASSQDLGAGDFSYEQYF. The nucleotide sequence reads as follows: TGTGCCAGCAGCCAAGATTTGGGAGCGGGAGATTTCTCCTACGAGCAGTACTTC.